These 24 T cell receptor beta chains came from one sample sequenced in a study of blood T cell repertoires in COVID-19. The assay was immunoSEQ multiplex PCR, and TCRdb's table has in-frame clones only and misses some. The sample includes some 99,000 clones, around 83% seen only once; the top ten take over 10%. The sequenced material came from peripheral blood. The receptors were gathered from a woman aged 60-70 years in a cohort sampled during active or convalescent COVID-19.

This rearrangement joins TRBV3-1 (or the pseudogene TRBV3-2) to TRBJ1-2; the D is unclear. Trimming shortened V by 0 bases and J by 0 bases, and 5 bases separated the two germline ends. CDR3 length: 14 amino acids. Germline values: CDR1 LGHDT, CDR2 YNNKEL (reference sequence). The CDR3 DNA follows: TGTGCCAGCAGCCAAGACCCAGCTAACTATGGCTACACCTTC. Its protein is CASSQDPANYGYTF.

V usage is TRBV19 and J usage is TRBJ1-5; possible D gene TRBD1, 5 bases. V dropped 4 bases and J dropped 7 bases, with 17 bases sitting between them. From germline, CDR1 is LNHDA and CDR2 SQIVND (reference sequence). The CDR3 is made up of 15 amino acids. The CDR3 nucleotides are TGTGCCAGTAGTACCGCAGGGAGGGCAGCGCAGCCCCAGCATTTT. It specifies CASSTAGRAAQPQHF. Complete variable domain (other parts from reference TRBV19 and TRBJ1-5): DGGITQSPKYLFRKEGQNVTLSCEQNLNHDAMYWYRQDPGQGLRLIYYSQIVNDFQKGDIAEGYSVSREKKESFPLTVTSAQKNPTAFYLCASSTAGRAAQPQHFGDGTRLSIL.

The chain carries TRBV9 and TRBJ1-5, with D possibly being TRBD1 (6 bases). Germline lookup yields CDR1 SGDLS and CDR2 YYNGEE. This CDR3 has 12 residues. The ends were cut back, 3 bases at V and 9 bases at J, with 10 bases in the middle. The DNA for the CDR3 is TGTGCCAGCAGCGCGGAAGGGGGGCCCCAGCATTTT. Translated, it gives CASSAEGGPQHF. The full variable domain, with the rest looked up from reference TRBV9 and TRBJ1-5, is DSGVTQTPKHLITATGQRVTLRCSPRSGDLSVYWYQQSLDQGLQFLIQYYNGEERAKGNILERFSAQQFPDLHSELNLSSLELGDSALYFCASSAEGGPQHFGDGTRLSIL.

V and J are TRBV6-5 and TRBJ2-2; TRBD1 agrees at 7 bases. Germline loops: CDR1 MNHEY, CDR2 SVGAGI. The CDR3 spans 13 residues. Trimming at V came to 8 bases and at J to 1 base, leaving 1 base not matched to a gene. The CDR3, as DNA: TGTGCCAGCTGGACAGGGAACACCGGGGAGCTGTTTTTT. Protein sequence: CASWTGNTGELFF.

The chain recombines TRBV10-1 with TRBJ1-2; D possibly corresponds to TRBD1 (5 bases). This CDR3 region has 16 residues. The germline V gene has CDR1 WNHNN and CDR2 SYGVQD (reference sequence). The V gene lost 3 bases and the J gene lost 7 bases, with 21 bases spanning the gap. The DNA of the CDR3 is TGCGCCAGCAGTGACCAGACTGCCGGCGGGAGGGGTGGCTACACCTTC. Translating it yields CASSDQTAGGRGGYTF.

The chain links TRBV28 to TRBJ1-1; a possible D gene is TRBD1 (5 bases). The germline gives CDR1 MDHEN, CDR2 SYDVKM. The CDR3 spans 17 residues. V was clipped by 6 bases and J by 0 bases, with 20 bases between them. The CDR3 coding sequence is TGTGCCAGCAGGCCCCGAGGGGCCGCGGGGATGAACACTGAAGCTTTCTTT. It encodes CASRPRGAAGMNTEAFF.

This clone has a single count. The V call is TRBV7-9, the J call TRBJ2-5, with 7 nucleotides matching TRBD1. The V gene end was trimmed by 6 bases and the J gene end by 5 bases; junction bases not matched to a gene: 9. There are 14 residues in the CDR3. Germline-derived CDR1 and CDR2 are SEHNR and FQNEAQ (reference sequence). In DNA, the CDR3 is TGTGCCAGCAGGAGACAGGGCCCAGGCGAGACCCAGTACTTC. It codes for CASRRQGPGETQYF.

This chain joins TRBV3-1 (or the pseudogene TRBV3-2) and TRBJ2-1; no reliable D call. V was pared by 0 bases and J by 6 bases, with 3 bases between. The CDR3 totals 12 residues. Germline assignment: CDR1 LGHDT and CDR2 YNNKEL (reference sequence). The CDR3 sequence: CASSQDGNEQFF. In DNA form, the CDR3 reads TGTGCCAGCAGCCAAGACGGCAATGAGCAGTTCTTC.

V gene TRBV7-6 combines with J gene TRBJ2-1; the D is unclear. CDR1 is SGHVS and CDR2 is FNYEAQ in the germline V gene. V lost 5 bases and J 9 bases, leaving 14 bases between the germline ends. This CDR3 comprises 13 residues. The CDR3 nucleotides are TGTGCCAGCAGCCCATACCGGGTGGGTGAGCAGTTCTTC. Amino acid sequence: CASSPYRVGEQFF.

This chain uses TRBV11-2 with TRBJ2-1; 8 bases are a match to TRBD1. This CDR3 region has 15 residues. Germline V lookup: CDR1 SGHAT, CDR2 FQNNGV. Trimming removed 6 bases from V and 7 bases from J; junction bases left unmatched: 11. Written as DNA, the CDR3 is TGTGCCAGCAGTATCGGGACAGGCCTAGGGAATGAGCAGTTCTTC. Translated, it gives CASSIGTGLGNEQFF. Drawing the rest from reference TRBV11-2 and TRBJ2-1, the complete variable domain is EAGVAQSPRYKIIEKRQSVAFWCNPISGHATLYWYQQILGQGPKLLIQFQNNGVVDDSQLPKDRFSAERLKGVDSTLKIQPAKLEDSAVYLCASSIGTGLGNEQFFGPGTRLTVL.

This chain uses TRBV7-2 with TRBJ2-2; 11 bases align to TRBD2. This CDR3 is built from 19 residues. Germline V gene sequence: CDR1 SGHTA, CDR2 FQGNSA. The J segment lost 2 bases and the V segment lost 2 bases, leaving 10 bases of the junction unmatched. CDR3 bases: TGTGCCAGCAGCTTACAATCGCTAGCGGGGGGTCCTAACACCGGGGAGCTGTTTTTT. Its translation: CASSLQSLAGGPNTGELFF. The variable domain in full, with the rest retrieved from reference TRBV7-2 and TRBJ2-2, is GAGVSQSPSNKVTEKGKDVELRCDPISGHTALYWYRQSLGQGLEFLIYFQGNSAPDKSGLPSDRFSAERTGGSVSTLTIQRTQQEDSAVYLCASSLQSLAGGPNTGELFFGEGSRLTVL.

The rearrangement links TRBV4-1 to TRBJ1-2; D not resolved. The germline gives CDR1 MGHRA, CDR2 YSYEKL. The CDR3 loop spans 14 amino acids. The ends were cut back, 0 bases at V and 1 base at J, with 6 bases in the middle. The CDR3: CASSQDRFNYGYTF. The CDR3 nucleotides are TGCGCCAGCAGCCAAGATCGGTTTAACTATGGCTACACCTTC.

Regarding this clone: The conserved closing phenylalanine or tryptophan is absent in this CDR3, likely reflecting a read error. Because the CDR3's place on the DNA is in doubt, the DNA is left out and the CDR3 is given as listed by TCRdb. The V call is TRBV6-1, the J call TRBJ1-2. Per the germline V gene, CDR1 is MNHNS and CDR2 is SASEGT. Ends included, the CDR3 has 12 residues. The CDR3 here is CASSEADRRSMY.

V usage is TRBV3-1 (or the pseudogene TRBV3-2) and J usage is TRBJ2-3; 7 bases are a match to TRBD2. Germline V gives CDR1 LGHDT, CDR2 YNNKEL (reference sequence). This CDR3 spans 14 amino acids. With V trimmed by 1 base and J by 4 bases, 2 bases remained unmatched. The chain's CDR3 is CASSQGTRADTQYF. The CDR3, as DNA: TGTGCCAGCAGCCAAGGGACTAGGGCAGATACGCAGTATTTT.

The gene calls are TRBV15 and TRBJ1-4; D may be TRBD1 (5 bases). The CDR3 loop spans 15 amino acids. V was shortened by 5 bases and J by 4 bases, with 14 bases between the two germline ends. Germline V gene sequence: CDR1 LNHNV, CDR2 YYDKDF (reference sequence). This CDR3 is CATSRGTLSNEKLFF. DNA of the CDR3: TGTGCCACCAGCCGGGGGACTCTTAGTAATGAAAAACTGTTTTTT.

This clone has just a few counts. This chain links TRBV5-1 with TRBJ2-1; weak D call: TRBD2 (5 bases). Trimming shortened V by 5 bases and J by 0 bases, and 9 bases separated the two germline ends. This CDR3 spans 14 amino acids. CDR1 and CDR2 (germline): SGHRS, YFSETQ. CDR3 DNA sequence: TGCGCCAGCAGAAGGGAGCCCTCCTACAATGAGCAGTTCTTC. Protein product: CASRREPSYNEQFF.

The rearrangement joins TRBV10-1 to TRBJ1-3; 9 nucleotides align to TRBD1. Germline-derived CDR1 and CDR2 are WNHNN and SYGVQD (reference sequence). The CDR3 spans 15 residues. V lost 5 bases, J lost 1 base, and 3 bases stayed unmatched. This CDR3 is CASSPTGGSGNTIYF. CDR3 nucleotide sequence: TGCGCCAGCAGTCCGACAGGGGGGTCTGGAAACACCATATATTTT.

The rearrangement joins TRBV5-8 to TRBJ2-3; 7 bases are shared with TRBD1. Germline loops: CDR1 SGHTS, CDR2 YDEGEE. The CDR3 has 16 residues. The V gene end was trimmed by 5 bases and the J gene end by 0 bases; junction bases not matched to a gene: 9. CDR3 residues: CASSLGTQGSTDTQYF. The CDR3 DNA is TGTGCCAGCAGTCTTGGCACACAGGGGAGCACAGATACGCAGTATTTT.

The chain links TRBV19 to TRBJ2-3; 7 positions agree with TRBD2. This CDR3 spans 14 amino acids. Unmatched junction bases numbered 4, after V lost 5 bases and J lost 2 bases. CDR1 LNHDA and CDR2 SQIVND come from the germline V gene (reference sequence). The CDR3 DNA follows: TGTGCCAGTAGTCGGGGGGAAGCCACAGATACGCAGTATTTT. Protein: CASSRGEATDTQYF.

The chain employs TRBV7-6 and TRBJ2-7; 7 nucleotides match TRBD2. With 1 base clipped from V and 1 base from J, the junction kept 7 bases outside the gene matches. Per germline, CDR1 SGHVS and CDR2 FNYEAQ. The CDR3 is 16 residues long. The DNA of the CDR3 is TGTGCCAGCAGCTTAGGGGCCTGGCGGGGGTCCTACGAGCAGTACTTC. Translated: CASSLGAWRGSYEQYF.

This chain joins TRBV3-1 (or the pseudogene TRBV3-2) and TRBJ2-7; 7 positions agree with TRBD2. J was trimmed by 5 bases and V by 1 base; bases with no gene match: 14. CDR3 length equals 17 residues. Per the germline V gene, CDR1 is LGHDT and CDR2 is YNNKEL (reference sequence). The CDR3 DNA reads TGTGCCAGCAGCCAAGTCCCCCGCGGGAGAGGGGCTAACGAGCAGTACTTC. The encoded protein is CASSQVPRGRGANEQYF.

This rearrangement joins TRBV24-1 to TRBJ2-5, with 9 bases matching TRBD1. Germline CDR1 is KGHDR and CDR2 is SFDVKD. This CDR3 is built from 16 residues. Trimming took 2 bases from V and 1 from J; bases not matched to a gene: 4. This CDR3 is CATSDSGDRAQETQYF. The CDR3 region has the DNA TGTGCCACCAGTGATTCGGGGGACAGGGCCCAAGAGACCCAGTACTTC.

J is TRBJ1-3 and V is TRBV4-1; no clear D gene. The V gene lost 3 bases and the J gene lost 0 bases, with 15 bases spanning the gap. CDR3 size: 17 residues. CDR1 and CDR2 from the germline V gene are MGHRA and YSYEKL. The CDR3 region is CASSQRFVGISGNTIYF. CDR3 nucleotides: TGCGCCAGCAGCCAGAGGTTCGTAGGAATCTCTGGAAACACCATATATTTT.

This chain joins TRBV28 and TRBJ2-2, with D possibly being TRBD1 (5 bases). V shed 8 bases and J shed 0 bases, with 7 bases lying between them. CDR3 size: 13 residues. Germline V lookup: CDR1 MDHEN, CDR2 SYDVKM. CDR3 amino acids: CASQGSNTGELFF. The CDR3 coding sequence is TGTGCCAGCCAGGGTTCGAACACCGGGGAGCTGTTTTTT. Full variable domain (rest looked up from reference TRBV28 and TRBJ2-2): DVKVTQSSRYLVKRTGEKVFLECVQDMDHENMFWYRQDPGLGLRLIYFSYDVKMKEKGDIPEGYSVSREKKERFSLILESASTNQTSMYLCASQGSNTGELFFGEGSRLTVL.